Detailed here is one T cell receptor (beta chain). The data derive from a study of blood T cell repertoires in COVID-19. As for the study in general: PBMCs, B-cell-depleted T cells, or T cells provided the cDNA or gDNA that made up the material.

The repertoire was sequenced with immunoSEQ multiplex PCR; TCRdb's copy has only in-frame clones and lacks some. The data show roughly 300,000 clones, about 90% seen once. Sequencing used PBMCs or T cells enriched from blood (not recorded which). The sequence derives from a woman aged 25 to 39 who had recovered from COVID-19.

This CDR3 reads CASSLAGQGVSEQYF. CDR3 nucleotides: TGCGCCAGCAGCTTGGCCGGGCAGGGGGTAAGCGAGCAGTACTTC. This chain joins TRBV5-1 and TRBJ2-7; 7 positions match TRBD1. Germline V gene lookup returns CDR1 SGHRS and CDR2 YFSETQ. J lost 6 bases, V lost 0 bases, and 9 bases had no gene match. This CDR3 spans 15 amino acids.